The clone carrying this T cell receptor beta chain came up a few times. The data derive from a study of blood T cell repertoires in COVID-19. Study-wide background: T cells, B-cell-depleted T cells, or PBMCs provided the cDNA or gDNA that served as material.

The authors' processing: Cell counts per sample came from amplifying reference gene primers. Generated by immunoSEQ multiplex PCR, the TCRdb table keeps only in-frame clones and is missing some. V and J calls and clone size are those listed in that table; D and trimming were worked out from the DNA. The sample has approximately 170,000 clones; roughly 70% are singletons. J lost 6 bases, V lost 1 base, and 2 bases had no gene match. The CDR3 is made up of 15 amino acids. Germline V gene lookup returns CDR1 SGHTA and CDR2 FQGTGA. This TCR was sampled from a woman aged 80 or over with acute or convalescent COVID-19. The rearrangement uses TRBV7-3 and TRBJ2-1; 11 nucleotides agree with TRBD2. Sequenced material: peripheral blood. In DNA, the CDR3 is TGTGCCAGCAGCTTAATAGCGGGAGGGCGCAATGAGCAGTTCTTC. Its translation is CASSLIAGGRNEQFF.